One TCR beta chain is described in this entry. Its antigen is undetermined. Amplification yielded TCR beta CDR3 regions, with RNA transcripts as the source. HTBI primers drove first-round RT-PCR of the TCR CDR3. TCRdb called the multiplex PCR reads again in MiXCR, with one record for every CDR3 protein. Altogether hundreds of thousands of distinct CDR3 sequences are present, 30% to 40% being singletons, with the ten largest covering less than 35%. Pregnant or lactating patients were excluded, as were those with uncontrolled infection or other autoimmune disease. V was cut by 0 bases and J by 10 bases, with 9 bases left in between. CDR1 is KGHDR and CDR2 is SFDVKD in the germline V gene. The CDR3 loop spans 13 amino acids. The data originate from a study of T cells in Graves' hyperthyroidism and ophthalmopathy. The wider study: Peripheral blood specimens were obtained at initial diagnosis, prior to any treatment. Points from the study as a whole: In blood, most of the thyroid clonotypes expanded above 0.001 were also present.

Sample: blood. This TCR was recovered from a woman aged 35 to 49 with Graves' hyperthyroidism. The chain joins TRBV24-1 to TRBJ2-1, with TRBD1 as a possible D gene (6 bases). The CDR3 region is CATSDLGQWEQFF. The CDR3 DNA reads TGTGCCACCAGTGATTTGGGACAGTGGGAGCAGTTCTTC.